This T cell receptor (beta chain) was observed in a study of early T cells in non-severe SARS-CoV-2 infection. On the study more broadly: Bulk RNA isolated from unsorted whole blood underwent sequencing; chains were not paired.

In TCRdb, the 5' RACE reads were re-called with MiXCR into one record per CDR3 protein. The table shows 75,000 to 90,000 distinct CDR3 sequences, with roughly 13% occurring only once. CDR3 length: 15 residues. With V trimmed by 3 bases and J by 4 bases, 7 bases remained unmatched. Germline-derived CDR1 and CDR2 are MNHNY and SVGAGI (reference sequence). This clonotype occurred a few times. The J gene is TRBJ2-7, the V gene TRBV6-6; TRBD2 agrees at 9 bases. The clonotype comes from an adult who was a healthcare worker with PCR-confirmed SARS-CoV-2 infection or an uninfected control (not recorded which). The sample was whole blood. The CDR3 sequence is CASSYFSGGKYEQYF. CDR3 in DNA: TGTGCCAGCAGTTATTTTAGCGGGGGCAAATACGAGCAGTACTTC.